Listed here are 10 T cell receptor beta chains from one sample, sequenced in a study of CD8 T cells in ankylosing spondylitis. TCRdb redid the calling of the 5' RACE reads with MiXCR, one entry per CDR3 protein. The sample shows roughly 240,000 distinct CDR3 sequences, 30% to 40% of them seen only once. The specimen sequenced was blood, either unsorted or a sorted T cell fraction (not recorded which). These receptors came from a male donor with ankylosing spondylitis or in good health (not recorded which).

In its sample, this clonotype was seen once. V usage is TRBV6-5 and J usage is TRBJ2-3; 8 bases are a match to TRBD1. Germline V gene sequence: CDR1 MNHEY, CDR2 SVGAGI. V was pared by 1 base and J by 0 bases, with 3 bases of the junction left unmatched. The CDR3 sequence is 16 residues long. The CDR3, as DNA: TGTGCCAGCAGTTACTGGGGACAGGCTAGCACAGATACGCAGTATTTT. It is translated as CASSYWGQASTDTQYF.

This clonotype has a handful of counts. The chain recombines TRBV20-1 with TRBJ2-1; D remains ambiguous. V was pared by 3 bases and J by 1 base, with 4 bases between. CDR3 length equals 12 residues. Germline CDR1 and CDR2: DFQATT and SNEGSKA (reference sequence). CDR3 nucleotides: TGCAGTGCTAGCGAGTCCTACAATGAGCAGTTCTTC. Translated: CSASESYNEQFF.

The CDR3 spells CASSLYAGGNYGYTF. The CDR3 DNA follows: TGCGCCAGCAGCTTGTATGCGGGGGGGAACTATGGCTACACCTTC. The rearrangement links TRBV5-1 to TRBJ1-2, with TRBD1 as a possible D gene (5 bases). Germline lookup yields CDR1 SGHRS and CDR2 YFSETQ. V lost 1 base to trimming and J lost 2 bases, with 12 bases between them. CDR3 length equals 15 residues.

CDR3 residues: CATSRDGAAGSNQPQHF. As DNA, the CDR3 is TGTGCCACCAGCAGAGATGGGGCTGCTGGCAGCAATCAGCCCCAGCATTTT. This chain joins TRBV15 and TRBJ1-5, with D perhaps TRBD1 (5 bases). The V and J ends lost 0 bases and 1 base respectively, with 13 bases between them. The CDR3 is made up of 17 amino acids. Germline loops: CDR1 LNHNV, CDR2 YYDKDF (reference sequence). Variable domain in full (rest from reference TRBV15 and TRBJ1-5): DAMVIQNPRYQVTQFGKPVTLSCSQTLNHNVMYWYQQKSSQAPKLLFHYYDKDFNNEADTPDNFQSRRPNTSFCFLDIRSPGLGDTAMYLCATSRDGAAGSNQPQHFGDGTRLSIL.

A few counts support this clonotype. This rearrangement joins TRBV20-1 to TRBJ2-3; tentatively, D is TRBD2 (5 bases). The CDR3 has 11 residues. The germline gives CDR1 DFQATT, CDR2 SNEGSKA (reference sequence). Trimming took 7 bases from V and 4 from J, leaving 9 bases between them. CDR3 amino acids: CSGGPPDTQYF. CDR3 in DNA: TGCAGTGGAGGGCCCCCAGATACGCAGTATTTT.

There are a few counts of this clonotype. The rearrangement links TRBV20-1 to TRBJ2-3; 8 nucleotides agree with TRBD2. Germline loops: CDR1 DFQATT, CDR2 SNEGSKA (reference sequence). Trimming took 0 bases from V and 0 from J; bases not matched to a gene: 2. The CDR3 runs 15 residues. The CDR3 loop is CSARDQRESTDTQYF. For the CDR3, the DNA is TGCAGTGCTAGAGATCAGCGGGAGAGCACAGATACGCAGTATTTT.

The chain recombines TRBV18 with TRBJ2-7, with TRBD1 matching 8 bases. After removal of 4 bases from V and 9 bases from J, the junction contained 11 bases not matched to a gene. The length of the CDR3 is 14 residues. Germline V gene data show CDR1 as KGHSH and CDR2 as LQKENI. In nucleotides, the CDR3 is TGTGCCAGCTCACGAGACGGACAGGGCCACGTGCAGTACTTC. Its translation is CASSRDGQGHVQYF.

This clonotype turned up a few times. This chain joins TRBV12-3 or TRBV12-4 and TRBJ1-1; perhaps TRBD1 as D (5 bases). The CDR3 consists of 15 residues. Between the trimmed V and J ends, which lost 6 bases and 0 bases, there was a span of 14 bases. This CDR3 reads CASSSEDTLNTEAFF. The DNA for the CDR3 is TGTGCCAGCAGCTCCGAGGACACCTTGAACACTGAAGCTTTCTTT.

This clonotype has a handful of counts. CDR3 coding DNA: TGTGCCAGCAGTTCCGGGGGCCGCGTGGGCAATGAGCAGTTCTTC. It translates to CASSSGGRVGNEQFF. This chain links TRBV12-3 or TRBV12-4 with TRBJ2-1; D may match TRBD1 or TRBD2 (6 bases each). V lost 4 bases and J 6 bases, leaving 16 bases between the germline ends. CDR3 length equals 15 residues.

The CDR3 spells CASSTLLAGEDNEQFF. The CDR3 nucleotides read TGTGCCAGCAGTACCCTACTAGCGGGGGAGGACAATGAGCAGTTCTTC. The V gene is TRBV12-3 or TRBV12-4, the J gene TRBJ2-1; TRBD2 aligns across 11 bases. The CDR3 totals 16 residues. V was clipped by 5 bases and J by 5 bases; unmatched bases: 8.